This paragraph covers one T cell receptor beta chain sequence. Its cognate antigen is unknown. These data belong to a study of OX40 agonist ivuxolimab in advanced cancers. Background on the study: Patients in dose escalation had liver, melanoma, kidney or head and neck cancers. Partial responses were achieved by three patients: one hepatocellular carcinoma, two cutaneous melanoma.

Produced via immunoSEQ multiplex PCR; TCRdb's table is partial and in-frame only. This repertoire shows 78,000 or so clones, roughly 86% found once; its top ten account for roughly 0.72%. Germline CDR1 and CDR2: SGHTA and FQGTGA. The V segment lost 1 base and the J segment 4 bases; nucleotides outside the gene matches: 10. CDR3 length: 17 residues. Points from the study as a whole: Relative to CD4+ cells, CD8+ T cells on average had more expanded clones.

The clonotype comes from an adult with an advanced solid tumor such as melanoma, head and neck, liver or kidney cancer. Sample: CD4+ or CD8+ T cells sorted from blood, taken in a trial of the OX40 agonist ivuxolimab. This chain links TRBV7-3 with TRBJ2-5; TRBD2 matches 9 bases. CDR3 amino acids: CASSLMATSGPGETQYF. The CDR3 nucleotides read TGTGCCAGCAGCTTAATGGCTACTAGCGGGCCGGGAGAGACCCAGTACTTC. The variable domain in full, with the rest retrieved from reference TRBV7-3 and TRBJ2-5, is GAGVSQTPSNKVTEKGKYVELRCDPISGHTALYWYRQSLGQGPEFLIYFQGTGAADDSGLPNDRFFAVRPEGSVSTLKIQRTERGDSAVYLCASSLMATSGPGETQYFGPGTRLLVL.